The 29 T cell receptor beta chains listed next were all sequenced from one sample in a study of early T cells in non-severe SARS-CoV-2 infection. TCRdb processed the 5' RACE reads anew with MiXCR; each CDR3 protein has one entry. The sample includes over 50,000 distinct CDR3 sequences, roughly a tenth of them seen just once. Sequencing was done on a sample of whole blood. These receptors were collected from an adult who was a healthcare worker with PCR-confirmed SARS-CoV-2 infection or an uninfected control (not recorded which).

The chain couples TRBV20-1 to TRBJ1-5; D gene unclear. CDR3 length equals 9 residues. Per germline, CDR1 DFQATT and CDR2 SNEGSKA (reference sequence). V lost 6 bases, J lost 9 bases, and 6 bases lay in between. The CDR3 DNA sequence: TGCAGTGCGGGATGGCCCCAGCATTTT. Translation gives CSAGWPQHF.

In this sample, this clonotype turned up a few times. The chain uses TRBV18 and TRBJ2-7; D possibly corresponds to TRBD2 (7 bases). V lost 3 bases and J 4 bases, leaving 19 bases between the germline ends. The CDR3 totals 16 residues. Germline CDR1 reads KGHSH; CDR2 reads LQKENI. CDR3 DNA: TGTGCCAGCTCACCGACGGGGGGCCTTCTTACGTACGAGCAGTACTTC. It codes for CASSPTGGLLTYEQYF.

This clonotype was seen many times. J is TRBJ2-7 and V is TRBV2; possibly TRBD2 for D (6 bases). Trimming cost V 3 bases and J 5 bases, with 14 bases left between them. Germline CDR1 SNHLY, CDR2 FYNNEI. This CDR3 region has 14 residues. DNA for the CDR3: TGTGCCAGCAGTGACGGAGGGGTGTCCCACGAGCAGTACTTC. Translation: CASSDGGVSHEQYF.

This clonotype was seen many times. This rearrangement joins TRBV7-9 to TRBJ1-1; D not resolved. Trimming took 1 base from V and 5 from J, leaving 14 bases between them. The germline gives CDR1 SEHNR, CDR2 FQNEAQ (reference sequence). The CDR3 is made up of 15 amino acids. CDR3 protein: CASSLVEGSGTEAFF. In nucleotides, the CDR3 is TGTGCCAGCAGCTTAGTAGAGGGATCGGGAACTGAAGCTTTCTTT.

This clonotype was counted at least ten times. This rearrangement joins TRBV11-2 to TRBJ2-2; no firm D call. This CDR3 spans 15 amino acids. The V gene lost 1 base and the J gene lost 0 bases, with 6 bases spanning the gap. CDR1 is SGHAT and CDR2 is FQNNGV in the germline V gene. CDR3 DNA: TGTGCCAGCAGCTTAGTCCCCCCGAACACCGGGGAGCTGTTTTTT. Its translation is CASSLVPPNTGELFF.

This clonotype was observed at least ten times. The CDR3 DNA sequence: TGCAGTGCTAGGTTACCAAACAGGGGAATAGAGACCCAGTACTTC. Its protein is CSARLPNRGIETQYF. This chain connects TRBV20-1 to TRBJ2-5; 7 nucleotides align to TRBD1. Germline lookup yields CDR1 DFQATT and CDR2 SNEGSKA (reference sequence). V lost 3 bases, J lost 4 bases, and 11 bases stayed unmatched. The length of the CDR3 is 15 residues.

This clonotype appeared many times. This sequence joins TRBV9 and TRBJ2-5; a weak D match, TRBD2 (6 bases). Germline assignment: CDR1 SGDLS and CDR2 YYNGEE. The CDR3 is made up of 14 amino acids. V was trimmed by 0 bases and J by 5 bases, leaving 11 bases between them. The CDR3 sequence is CASSVGLAMETQYF. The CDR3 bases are TGTGCCAGCAGCGTAGGTCTAGCGATGGAGACCCAGTACTTC.

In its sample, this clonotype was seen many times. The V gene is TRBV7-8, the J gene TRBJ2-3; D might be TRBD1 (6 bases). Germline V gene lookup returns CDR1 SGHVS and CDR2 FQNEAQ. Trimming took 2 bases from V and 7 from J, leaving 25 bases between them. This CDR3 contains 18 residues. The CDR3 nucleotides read TGTGCCAGCAGCTTAAAACCGCGAAGACAGGACATAGTTCATACGCAGTATTTT. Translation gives CASSLKPRRQDIVHTQYF.

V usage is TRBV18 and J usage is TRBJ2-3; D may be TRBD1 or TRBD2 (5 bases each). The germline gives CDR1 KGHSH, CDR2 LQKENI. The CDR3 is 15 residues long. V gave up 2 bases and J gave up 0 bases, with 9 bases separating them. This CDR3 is CASSPLGESTDTQYF. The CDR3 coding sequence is TGTGCCAGCTCACCATTGGGGGAGAGCACAGATACGCAGTATTTT.

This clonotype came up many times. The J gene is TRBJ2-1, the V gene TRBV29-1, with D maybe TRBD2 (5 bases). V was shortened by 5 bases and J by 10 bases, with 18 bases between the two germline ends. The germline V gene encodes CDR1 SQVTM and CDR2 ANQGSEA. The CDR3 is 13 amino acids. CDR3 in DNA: TGCAGCGTTAGCCCAGCGGCTGGGCCGGAGCAGTTCTTC. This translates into CSVSPAAGPEQFF.

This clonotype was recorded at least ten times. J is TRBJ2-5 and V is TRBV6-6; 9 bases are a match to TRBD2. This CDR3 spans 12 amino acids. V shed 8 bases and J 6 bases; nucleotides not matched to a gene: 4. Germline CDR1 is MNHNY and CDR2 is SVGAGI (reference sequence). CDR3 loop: CASASGGKTQYF. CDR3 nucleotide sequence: TGTGCCAGCGCAAGCGGGGGGAAGACCCAGTACTTC.

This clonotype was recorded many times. The CDR3 DNA sequence: TGCGCCAGCAGCTTGTTGGCGGGTGGAGGGGATGGCTACACCTTC. Its translation: CASSLLAGGGDGYTF. V and J are TRBV5-1 and TRBJ1-2, with a possible D match to TRBD1 (5 bases). There are 15 residues in the CDR3. V lost 1 base, J lost 6 bases, and 16 bases lay in between. CDR1 is SGHRS and CDR2 is YFSETQ in the germline V gene.

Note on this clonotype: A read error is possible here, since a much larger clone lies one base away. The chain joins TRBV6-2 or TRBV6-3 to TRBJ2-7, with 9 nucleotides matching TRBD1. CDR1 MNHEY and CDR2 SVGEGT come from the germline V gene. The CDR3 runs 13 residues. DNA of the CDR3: TGTGCCATCAGTTACAGGGGGCCCTACGAGCAGTACTTC. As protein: CAISYRGPYEQYF.

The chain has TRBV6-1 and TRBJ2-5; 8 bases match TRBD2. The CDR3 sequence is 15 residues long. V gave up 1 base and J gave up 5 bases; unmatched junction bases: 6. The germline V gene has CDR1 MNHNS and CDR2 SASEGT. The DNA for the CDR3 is TGTGCCAGCAGTGAAGTGAGCGGGGGAGGCGAGACCCAGTACTTC. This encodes CASSEVSGGGETQYF.

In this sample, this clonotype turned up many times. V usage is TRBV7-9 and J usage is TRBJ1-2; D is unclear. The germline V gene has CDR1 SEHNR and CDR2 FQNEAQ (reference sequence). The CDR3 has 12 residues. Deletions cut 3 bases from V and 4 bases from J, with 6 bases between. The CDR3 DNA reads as TGTGCCAGCAGCTTCGAGGTCTATGGCTACACCTTC. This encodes CASSFEVYGYTF.

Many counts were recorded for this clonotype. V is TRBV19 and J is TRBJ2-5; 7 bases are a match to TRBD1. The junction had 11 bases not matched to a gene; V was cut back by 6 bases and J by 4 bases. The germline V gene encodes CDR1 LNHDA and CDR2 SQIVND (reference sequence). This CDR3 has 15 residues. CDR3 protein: CASSPPGQIGETQYF. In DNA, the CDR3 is TGTGCCAGTAGCCCCCCGGGACAGATAGGAGAGACCCAGTACTTC.

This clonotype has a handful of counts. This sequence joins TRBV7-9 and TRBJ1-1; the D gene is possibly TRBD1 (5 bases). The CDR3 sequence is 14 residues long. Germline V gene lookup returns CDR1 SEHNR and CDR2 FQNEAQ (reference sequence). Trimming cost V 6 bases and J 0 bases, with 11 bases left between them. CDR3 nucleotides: TGTGCCAGCAGGGCCGGGACGGTGAACACTGAAGCTTTCTTT. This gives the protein CASRAGTVNTEAFF.

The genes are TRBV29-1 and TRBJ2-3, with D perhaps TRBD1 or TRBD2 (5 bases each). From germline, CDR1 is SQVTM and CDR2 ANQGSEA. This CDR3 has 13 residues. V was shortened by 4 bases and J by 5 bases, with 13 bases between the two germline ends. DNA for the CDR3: TGCAGCGTTGGTCTCGGGGCTATAGATACGCAGTATTTT. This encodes CSVGLGAIDTQYF.

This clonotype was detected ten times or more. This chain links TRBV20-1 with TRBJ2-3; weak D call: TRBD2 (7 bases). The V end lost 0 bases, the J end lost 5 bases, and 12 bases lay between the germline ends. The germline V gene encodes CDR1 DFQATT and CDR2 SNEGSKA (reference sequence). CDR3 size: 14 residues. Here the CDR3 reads CSARDWGGQDTQYF. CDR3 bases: TGCAGTGCTAGAGATTGGGGGGGCCAAGATACGCAGTATTTT.

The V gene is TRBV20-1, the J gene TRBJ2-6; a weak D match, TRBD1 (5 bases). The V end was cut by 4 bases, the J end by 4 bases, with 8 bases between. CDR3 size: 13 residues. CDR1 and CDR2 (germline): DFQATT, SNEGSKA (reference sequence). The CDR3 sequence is CSATGPGANVLTF. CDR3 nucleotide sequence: TGCAGTGCTACAGGGCCCGGGGCCAACGTCCTGACTTTC.

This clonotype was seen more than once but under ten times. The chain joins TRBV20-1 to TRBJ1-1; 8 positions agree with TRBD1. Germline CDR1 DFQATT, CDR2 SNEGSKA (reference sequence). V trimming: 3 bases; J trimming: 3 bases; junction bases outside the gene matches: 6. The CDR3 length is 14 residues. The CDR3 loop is CSASQGAVDTEAFF. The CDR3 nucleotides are TGCAGTGCTAGCCAGGGGGCGGTCGACACTGAAGCTTTCTTT.

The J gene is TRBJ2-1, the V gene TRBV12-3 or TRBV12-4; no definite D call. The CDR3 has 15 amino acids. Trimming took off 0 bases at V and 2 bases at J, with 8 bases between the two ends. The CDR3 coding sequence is TGTGCCAGCAGTTTAGCAGGGTTACCCTACAATGAGCAGTTCTTC. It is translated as CASSLAGLPYNEQFF.

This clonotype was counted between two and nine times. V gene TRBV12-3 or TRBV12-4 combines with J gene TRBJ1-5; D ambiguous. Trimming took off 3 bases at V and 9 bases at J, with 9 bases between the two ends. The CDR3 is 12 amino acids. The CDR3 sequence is CASSFPKGPQHF. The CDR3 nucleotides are TGTGCCAGCAGTTTCCCGAAAGGGCCCCAGCATTTT.

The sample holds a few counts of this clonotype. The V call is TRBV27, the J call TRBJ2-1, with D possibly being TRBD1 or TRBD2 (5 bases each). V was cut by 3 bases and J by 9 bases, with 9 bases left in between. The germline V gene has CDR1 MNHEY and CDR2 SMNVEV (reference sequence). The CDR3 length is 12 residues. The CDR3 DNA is TGTGCCAGCAGTTTCGGGACCAGTGAGCAGTTCTTC. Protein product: CASSFGTSEQFF.

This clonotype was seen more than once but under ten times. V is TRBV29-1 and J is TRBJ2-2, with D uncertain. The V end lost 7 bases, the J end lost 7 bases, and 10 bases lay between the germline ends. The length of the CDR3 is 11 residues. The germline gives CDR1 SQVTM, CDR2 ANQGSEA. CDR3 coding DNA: TGCAGCGGGAAGAGGTTCGGGGAGCTGTTTTTT. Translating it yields CSGKRFGELFF.

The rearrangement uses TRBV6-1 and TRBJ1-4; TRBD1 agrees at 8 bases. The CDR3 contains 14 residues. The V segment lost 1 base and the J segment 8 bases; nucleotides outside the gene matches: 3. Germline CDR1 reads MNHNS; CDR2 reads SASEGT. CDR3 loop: CASSEGQGAEKLFF. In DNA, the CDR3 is TGTGCCAGCAGTGAAGGGCAGGGGGCAGAAAAACTGTTTTTT.

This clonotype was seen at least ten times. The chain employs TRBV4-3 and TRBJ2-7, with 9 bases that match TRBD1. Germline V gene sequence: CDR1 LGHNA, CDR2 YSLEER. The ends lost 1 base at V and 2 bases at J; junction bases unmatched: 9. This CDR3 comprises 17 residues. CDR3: CASSQAYAGTGTYEQYF. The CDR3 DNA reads TGCGCCAGCAGCCAAGCTTACGCCGGGACAGGGACCTACGAGCAGTACTTC.

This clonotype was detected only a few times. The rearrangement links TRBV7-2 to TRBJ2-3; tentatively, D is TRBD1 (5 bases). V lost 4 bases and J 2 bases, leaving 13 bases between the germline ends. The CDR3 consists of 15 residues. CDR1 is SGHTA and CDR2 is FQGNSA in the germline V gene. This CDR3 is CASSSQMGPTDTQYF. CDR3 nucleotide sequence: TGTGCCAGCAGCTCACAGATGGGGCCCACAGATACGCAGTATTTT. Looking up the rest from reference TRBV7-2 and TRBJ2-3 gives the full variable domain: GAGVSQSPSNKVTEKGKDVELRCDPISGHTALYWYRQSLGQGLEFLIYFQGNSAPDKSGLPSDRFSAERTGGSVSTLTIQRTQQEDSAVYLCASSSQMGPTDTQYFGPGTRLTVL.

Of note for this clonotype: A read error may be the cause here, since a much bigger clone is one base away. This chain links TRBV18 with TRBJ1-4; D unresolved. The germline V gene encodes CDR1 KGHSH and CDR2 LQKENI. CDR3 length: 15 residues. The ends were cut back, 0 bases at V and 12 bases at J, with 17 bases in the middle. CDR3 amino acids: CASSPPSSSPSQLFF. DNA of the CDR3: TGTGCCAGCTCACCACCGTCCAGCAGCCCCTCCCAACTGTTTTTT. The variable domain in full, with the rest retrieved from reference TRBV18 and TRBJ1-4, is NAGVMQNPRHLVRRRGQEARLRCSPMKGHSHVYWYRQLPEEGLKFMVYLQKENIIDESGMPKERFSAEFPKEGPSILRIQQVVRGDSAAYFCASSPPSSSPSQLFFGSGTQLSVL.